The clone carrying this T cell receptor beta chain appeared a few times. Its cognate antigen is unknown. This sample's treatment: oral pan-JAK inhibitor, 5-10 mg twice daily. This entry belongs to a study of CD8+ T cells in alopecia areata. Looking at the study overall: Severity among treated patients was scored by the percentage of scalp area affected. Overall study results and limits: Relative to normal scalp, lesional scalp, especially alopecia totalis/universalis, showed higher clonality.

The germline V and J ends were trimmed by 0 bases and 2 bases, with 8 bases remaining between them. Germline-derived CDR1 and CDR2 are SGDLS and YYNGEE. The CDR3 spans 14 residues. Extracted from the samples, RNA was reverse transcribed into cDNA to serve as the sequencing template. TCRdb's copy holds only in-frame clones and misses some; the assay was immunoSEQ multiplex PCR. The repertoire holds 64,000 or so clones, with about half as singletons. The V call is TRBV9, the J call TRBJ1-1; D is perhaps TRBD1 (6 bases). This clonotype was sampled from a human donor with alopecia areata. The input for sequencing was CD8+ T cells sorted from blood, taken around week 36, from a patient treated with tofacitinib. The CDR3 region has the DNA TGTGCCAGCAGCGTAGGCAGGGGAAACACTGAAGCTTTCTTT. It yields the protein CASSVGRGNTEAFF.